Each of the 26 T cell receptor beta chains below was sequenced from the same sample in a study of blood T cells in healthy people across ages. A J-beta primer mix and a sample-barcoded 5' primer were used in a second PCR of roughly 6 to 12 cycles. MiXCR, applied by TCRdb to the 5' RACE reads, yields one record per CDR3 protein. The sample records fewer than 950,000 distinct CDR3 sequences, approximately 35% being singletons. The sample consisted of blood. The receptors come from a man aged 18 to 35 in good health.

This clonotype was recorded a few times. This chain joins TRBV30 and TRBJ1-1; D not resolved. Trimming stripped 4 bases from V and 0 bases from J, with 3 bases between. CDR3 length equals 11 residues. Germline values: CDR1 GTSNPN, CDR2 SVGIG (reference sequence). CDR3 coding DNA: TGTGCCTGGATGATGAACACTGAAGCTTTCTTT. Amino acids: CAWMMNTEAFF.

This clonotype is a singleton in its sample. CDR3 loop: CAISDGRETDTQYF. The DNA for the CDR3 is TGTGCCATCAGTGACGGACGGGAGACAGATACGCAGTATTTT. The V and J genes are TRBV10-3 and TRBJ2-3; possibly TRBD2 for D (6 bases). Germline V gene sequence: CDR1 ENHRY, CDR2 SYGVKD. The V end lost 3 bases, the J end lost 3 bases, and 10 bases lay between the germline ends. This CDR3 has 14 amino acids.

J is TRBJ2-1 and V is TRBV27; 13 bases align to TRBD2. This CDR3 has 15 residues. Germline lookup yields CDR1 MNHEY and CDR2 SMNVEV (reference sequence). V trimming: 6 bases; J trimming: 7 bases; junction bases outside the gene matches: 6. CDR3 residues: CASSFPGLAGNEQFF. CDR3 sequence (DNA): TGTGCCAGCAGCTTTCCGGGACTAGCGGGGAATGAGCAGTTCTTC.

The DNA for the CDR3 is TGTGCCAGCAGCTTGGGAGGGACAGCTTCTAACTATGGCTACACCTTC. It encodes CASSLGGTASNYGYTF. The rearrangement links TRBV5-4 to TRBJ1-2; 7 bases are shared with TRBD1. This CDR3 is 16 amino acids long. J gave up 0 bases and V 0 bases, and 5 bases lay outside the gene matches. CDR1 and CDR2 (germline): SGHNT, YYREEE (reference sequence). Drawing the rest from reference TRBV5-4 and TRBJ1-2, the complete variable domain is ETGVTQSPTHLIKTRGQQVTLRCSSQSGHNTVSWYQQALGQGPQFIFQYYREEENGRGNFPPRFSGLQFPNYSSELNVNALELDDSALYLCASSLGGTASNYGYTFGSGTRLTVV.

The V and J genes are TRBV6-5 and TRBJ2-1; TRBD1 is a possible D gene (5 bases). Germline V lookup: CDR1 MNHEY, CDR2 SVGAGI. Between the trimmed V and J ends, which lost 0 bases and 5 bases, there was a span of 17 bases. This CDR3 has 17 amino acids. The CDR3 region is CASSYSKGLTAHNEQFF. CDR3 bases: TGTGCCAGCAGTTACTCGAAGGGGCTGACGGCCCACAATGAGCAGTTCTTC.

The V gene is TRBV5-1, the J gene TRBJ2-7; D possibly uses TRBD1 or TRBD2 (6 bases each). The V gene's germline CDR1 is SGHRS and CDR2 YFSETQ. The CDR3 has 16 amino acids. Trimming removed 3 bases at V and 7 bases at J, with 23 bases between. CDR3 DNA sequence: TGCGCCAGCAGCTGGGGGGACACCCGGGGTTACAATGAGCAGTACTTC. It yields the protein CASSWGDTRGYNEQYF.

This chain's CDR3 is CASSSKDSKNQPQHF. The CDR3, as DNA: TGTGCCAGCAGCTCTAAAGACAGCAAGAATCAGCCCCAGCATTTT. The chain couples TRBV7-3 to TRBJ1-5; perhaps TRBD1 as D (5 bases). Looked up from germline, CDR1 is SGHTA and CDR2 is FQGTGA. Trimming removed 4 bases from V and 4 bases from J, with 14 bases in between. CDR3 length: 15 residues.

This clonotype showed up just a few times. The chain carries TRBV3-1 and TRBJ2-3, with TRBD1 matching over 11 bases. Germline V CDR1 and CDR2: LGHDT, YNNKEL (reference sequence). The CDR3 is made up of 16 amino acids. V shed 4 bases and J 2 bases; nucleotides not matched to a gene: 5. For the CDR3, the DNA is TGTGCCAGCAGCCGAGGGACAGGGGGGACCACAGATACGCAGTATTTT. Translation gives CASSRGTGGTTDTQYF.

This clonotype turned up a few times. This chain links TRBV2 with TRBJ2-1; TRBD1 matches at 9 bases. The CDR3 is 15 amino acids. V dropped 0 bases and J dropped 10; count of bases not matched to a gene: 7. Looked up from germline, CDR1 is SNHLY and CDR2 is FYNNEI. This chain's CDR3 is CASSEAGTGLQEQFF. CDR3 nucleotide sequence: TGTGCCAGCAGTGAAGCGGGGACAGGGTTGCAGGAGCAGTTCTTC.

The chain combines TRBV4-1 with TRBJ1-4; D gene uncertain. Per the germline V gene, CDR1 is MGHRA and CDR2 is YSYEKL. The CDR3 covers 15 residues. V was cut by 0 bases and J by 7 bases, with 12 bases left in between. The CDR3 DNA reads TGCGCCAGCAGCCAAGAGCGGGGTTGGGGTGAAAAACTGTTTTTT. It specifies CASSQERGWGEKLFF.

This clonotype turned up a few times. The chain carries TRBV5-5 and TRBJ2-1; tentatively, D is TRBD2 (5 bases). Germline V gives CDR1 SGHKS, CDR2 YYEKEE (reference sequence). V shed 7 bases and J shed 7 bases, with 9 bases lying between them. This CDR3 is built from 11 residues. In DNA form, the CDR3 reads TGTGCCAGCCGGGGTCTTAATGAGCAGTTCTTC. Protein product: CASRGLNEQFF.

This chain connects TRBV2 to TRBJ2-1; no firm D call. The V gene's germline CDR1 is SNHLY and CDR2 FYNNEI. The CDR3 is made up of 15 amino acids. Trimming pared 5 bases from V and 6 bases from J, leaving 17 bases between. The CDR3 loop reads CASSRLFSGGNEQFF. The CDR3 DNA reads TGTGCCAGCAGTCGACTTTTTTCGGGCGGCAATGAGCAGTTCTTC.

The rearrangement uses TRBV12-3 or TRBV12-4 and TRBJ1-1; a possible D gene is TRBD1 (5 bases). Trimming left V 5 bases short and J 5 bases short, with 24 bases between. CDR3 length: 17 residues. CDR3 protein: CASSEEVSRDGGTEAFF. CDR3 in DNA: TGTGCCAGCAGTGAAGAAGTGTCAAGGGATGGGGGGACTGAAGCTTTCTTT.

This rearrangement joins TRBV10-3 to TRBJ2-5; 7 bases line up with TRBD1. The J call may be in error: the DNA end matches TRBJ2-7 better. The germline V gene encodes CDR1 ENHRY and CDR2 SYGVKD. The CDR3 sequence is 16 residues long. The CDR3 nucleotides read TGTGCCATCAGGACCAACAGGGGTCCCATGTGGAGCGAGCAGTACTTC. Residues: CAIRTNRGPMWSEQYF.

The chain links TRBV12-3 or TRBV12-4 to TRBJ2-3; D is unresolved. Between the trimmed V and J ends, which lost 5 bases and 2 bases, there was a span of 17 bases. The CDR3 length is 16 residues. CDR3 residues: CASSMAAGINTDTQYF. CDR3 sequence (DNA): TGTGCCAGCAGTATGGCAGCCGGAATCAACACAGATACGCAGTATTTT.

This clonotype was counted a few times. The gene calls are TRBV20-1 and TRBJ2-3, with 13 bases aligning to TRBD2. V gave up 5 bases and J gave up 2 bases; unmatched junction bases: 13. CDR3 length: 18 residues. CDR1 is DFQATT, CDR2 SNEGSKA, per germline (reference sequence). The CDR3 sequence is CSAPELAGGPTDTDTQYF. CDR3 DNA: TGCAGTGCTCCGGAACTAGCGGGGGGGCCTACGGACACAGATACGCAGTATTTT.

This clonotype was counted between two and nine times. The chain employs TRBV2 and TRBJ2-3, with 8 positions matching TRBD2. After removal of 2 bases from V and 1 base from J, the junction contained 5 bases not matched to a gene. Looked up from germline, CDR1 is SNHLY and CDR2 is FYNNEI. CDR3 size: 16 residues. The CDR3 sequence: CASSERASGRTDTQYF. CDR3 DNA: TGTGCCAGCAGTGAAAGGGCTAGCGGGCGCACAGATACGCAGTATTTT.

With respect to this clonotype: A read error may account for a junction end that differs from germline. This chain uses TRBV5-1 with TRBJ1-2, with 10 bases lining up with TRBD1. The CDR3 covers 14 residues. Germline-derived CDR1 and CDR2 are SGHRS and YFSETQ. The CDR3 loop is CAGSLRDRGFGYTF. The CDR3, as DNA: TGCGCCGGCAGCTTACGGGACAGGGGATTTGGCTACACCTTC.

This clonotype has only a few counts. The CDR3 reads CASSALPLNADTQYF. The CDR3 nucleotides are TGTGCCAGCAGCGCACTCCCTCTAAATGCAGATACGCAGTATTTT. The rearrangement links TRBV7-7 to TRBJ2-3; D is uncertain. The V and J ends lost 5 bases and 4 bases respectively, with 16 bases between them. CDR3 length: 15 residues. CDR1 is SSHAT and CDR2 is FNYEAQ in the germline V gene (reference sequence).

On this clonotype itself: This may be a read error, as it is one base from a much larger clone. The chain has TRBV7-2 and TRBJ2-5, with D hard to call. The CDR3 has 13 amino acids. CDR1 is SGHTA and CDR2 is FQGNSA in the germline V gene. The CDR3 loop is CARSARYQETQYF. DNA for the CDR3: TGTGCCCGCAGCGCACGGTACCAAGAGACCCAGTACTTC.

The rearrangement joins TRBV18 to TRBJ2-4; D is perhaps TRBD1 or TRBD2 (6 bases each). The CDR3 extends over 13 amino acids. Germline lookup yields CDR1 KGHSH and CDR2 LQKENI. Trimming removed 2 bases at V and 8 bases at J, with 10 bases between. Here the CDR3 DNA reads TGTGCCAGCTCACCATGGGGGGCGGACATTCAGTACTTC. Translation gives CASSPWGADIQYF.

This clonotype showed up just once. It is likely a read error, because the conserved phenylalanine at the end of the CDR3 is missing. The limits of the CDR3 on the DNA are not certain, so only TCRdb's listed CDR3 is given. The V gene is TRBV4-2, the J gene TRBJ1-1. Germline CDR1 LGHNA, CDR2 YNFKEQ. The CDR3 is 16 residues long, counting both termini. CDR3 sequence reads: CASSQEDGNRNTEPFV.

The J gene is TRBJ2-1, the V gene TRBV7-2, with TRBD2 matching 9 bases. The V gene end was trimmed by 6 bases and the J gene end by 3 bases; junction bases not matched to a gene: 6. The CDR3 length is 15 residues. The V gene's germline CDR1 is SGHTA and CDR2 FQGNSA. The CDR3 sequence: CASRSASGDYNEQFF. CDR3 in DNA: TGTGCCAGCAGATCCGCTAGCGGGGACTACAATGAGCAGTTCTTC.

Comments on this clonotype: A much larger clone lies a single base off, so this may be a read error. The chain uses TRBV27 and TRBJ2-7, with TRBD2 matching over 14 bases. Germline values: CDR1 MNHEY, CDR2 SMNVEV (reference sequence). CDR3 length: 15 amino acids. The V gene end was trimmed by 4 bases and the J gene end by 2 bases; junction bases not matched to a gene: 1. The CDR3 region is CASSWTSGGTYEQYF. DNA for the CDR3: TGTGCCAGCAGTTGGACTAGCGGGGGGACCTACGAGCAGTACTTC.

The V call is TRBV3-1, the J call TRBJ2-5; TRBD2 matches 12 bases. The CDR3 covers 15 residues. Germline lookup yields CDR1 LGHDT and CDR2 YNNKEL (reference sequence). V lost 2 bases, J lost 3 bases, and 1 base stayed unmatched. CDR3 bases: TGTGCCAGCAGCCAAAGGACTAGCGGGAAAGAGACCCAGTACTTC. This sequence encodes CASSQRTSGKETQYF.

This clonotype showed up just a few times. This chain uses TRBV11-2 with TRBJ2-5; D may be TRBD2 (5 bases). Germline V CDR1 and CDR2: SGHAT, FQNNGV. Deletions cut 1 base from V and 11 bases from J, with 17 bases between. The CDR3 is 14 amino acids. The chain's CDR3 is CASSLALAANEQYF. In DNA form, the CDR3 reads TGTGCCAGCAGCTTAGCCCTAGCAGCGAATGAGCAGTACTTC. The entire variable domain, with the rest obtained from reference TRBV11-2 and TRBJ2-5, is as follows: EAGVAQSPRYKIIEKRQSVAFWCNPISGHATLYWYQQILGQGPKLLIQFQNNGVVDDSQLPKDRFSAERLKGVDSTLKIQPAKLEDSAVYLCASSLALAANEQYFGPGTRLLVL.